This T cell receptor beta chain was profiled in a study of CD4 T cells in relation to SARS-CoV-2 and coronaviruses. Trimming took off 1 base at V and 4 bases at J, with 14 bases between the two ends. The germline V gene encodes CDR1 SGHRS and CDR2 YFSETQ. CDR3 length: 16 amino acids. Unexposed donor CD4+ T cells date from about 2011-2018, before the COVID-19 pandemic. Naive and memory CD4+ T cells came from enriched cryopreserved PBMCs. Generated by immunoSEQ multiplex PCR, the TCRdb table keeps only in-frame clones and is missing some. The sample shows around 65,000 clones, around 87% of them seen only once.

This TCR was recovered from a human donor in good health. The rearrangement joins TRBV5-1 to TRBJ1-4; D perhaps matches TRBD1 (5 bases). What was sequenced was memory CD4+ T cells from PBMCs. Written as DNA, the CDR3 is TGCGCCAGCAGCTTGAGTACAGGCGGGGGTAATGAAAAACTGTTTTTT. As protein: CASSLSTGGGNEKLFF.